This T cell receptor (beta chain) is drawn from a study of cytomegalovirus exposure and HLA in healthy donors. A multiplex PCR was run with 60 Vbeta primers and 13 Jbeta primers. Sequenced by immunoSEQ multiplex PCR; TCRdb stores in-frame clones only, minus some. The profile shows around 99,000 clones, about 80% of them singletons. Comments on this clone: Its antigen is unidentified.

The CDR3 spans 15 residues. The J segment lost 2 bases and the V segment lost 4 bases, leaving 7 bases of the junction unmatched. Looked up from germline, CDR1 is SGHDT and CDR2 is YYEEEE. Study-level findings and limits: Across donors, sequencing depth was assumed by presence/absence analyses to be roughly uniform.

This chain joins TRBV5-6 and TRBJ2-7; 9 bases line up with TRBD1. The sequencing sample was made of PBMCs. The clonotype comes from a man in his forties or fifties in good health and CMV-seronegative. The CDR3 is CASSPGTGIPYEQYF. The CDR3 DNA is TGTGCCAGCAGCCCAGGGACAGGGATACCCTACGAGCAGTACTTC.